The entry below describes one T cell receptor beta chain. This CDR3 has 14 residues. V shed 4 bases and J shed 3 bases, with 12 bases lying between them. From germline, CDR1 is MNHEY and CDR2 SVGAGI. The assay was immunoSEQ multiplex PCR, and TCRdb's table has in-frame clones only and misses some. The top ten hold approximately 8.1% of the sample, which has 55,000 to 80,000 clones, about 93% seen once. All the patients suffered relapse after autologous stem cell transplantation, and brentuximab vedotin exposure differed. The sample originates from a study of PD-1 blockade in classical Hodgkin lymphoma.

Sequences were derived from peripheral blood mononuclear cells (PBMCs), sampled at baseline. This chain uses TRBV6-5 with TRBJ2-5; D gene unclear. The receptor comes from a human donor with classical Hodgkin lymphoma. The CDR3 DNA is TGTGCCAGCAGTTCTCGACGGAAGAAAGAGACCCAGTACTTC. This translates into CASSSRRKKETQYF.